Listed below are T cell receptor beta chains from one sample, sequenced in a study of early stage breast cancer tumors. Here immunoSEQ multiplex PCR was the method, and the copy in TCRdb shows in-frame clones only, minus some. The sample lists roughly 13,000 clones, about four fifths occurring once. Specimen: normal breast tissue next to the tumor. The receptors come from a person aged 45-60 years with breast cancer. Each CDR3 is given with its conserved first and last residue. D genes are given only for firm matches. Not every row has a clone size; where given, it reads once, few, many or a size class.

>.|.|TRBJ2-3|TRBV29-1
CSVWGTGRDTQYF
TGCAGCGTTTGGGGTACAGGTCGCGATACGCAGTATTTT
>TRBD1|.|TRBJ2-7|TRBV7-9
CASSLPLDRGEQYF
TGTGCCAGCAGCTTACCTCTCGACAGGGGCGAGCAGTACTTC
>TRBD2|.|TRBJ2-1|TRBV6-4
CASSELAFSSYNEQFF
TGTGCCAGCAGCGAACTAGCGTTCAGCTCCTACAATGAGCAGTTCTTC
>TRBD2|.|TRBJ2-2|TRBV5-5
CASSSLAGDTGELFF
TGTGCCAGCAGCTCATTAGCGGGGGATACCGGGGAGCTGTTTTTT
>.|.|TRBJ1-5|TRBV6-1
CASSEHSNQPQHF
TGTGCCAGCAGTGAGCACAGCAATCAGCCCCAGCATTTT
>TRBD2|.|TRBJ2-1|TRBV28
CASSLGLAGGNEQFF
TGTGCCAGCAGTTTAGGCCTAGCGGGGGGGAATGAGCAGTTCTTC
>TRBD1|.|TRBJ2-5|TRBV4-2
CASSLSVTGVLEETQYF
TGTGCCAGCAGCCTAAGCGTGACAGGGGTGCTGGAAGAGACCCAGTACTTC
>TRBD1|.|TRBJ1-3|TRBV6-5
CASREQGASGNTIYF
TGTGCCAGCAGGGAACAGGGGGCCTCTGGAAACACCATATATTTT
>TRBD1|.|TRBJ1-2|TRBV29-1
CSVTRDSPSYGYTF
TGCAGCGTTACCAGGGACAGTCCCTCCTATGGCTACACCTTC
>.|once|TRBJ1-3|TRBV6-5
CASSYSSVSGNTIYF
TGTGCCAGCAGTTACTCGAGCGTTTCTGGAAACACCATATATTTT
>.|.|TRBJ2-2|TRBV15
CATRGGSNTGELFF
TGTGCCACCCGTGGCGGGTCTAACACCGGGGAGCTGTTTTTT
>.|.|TRBJ1-1|TRBV27
CASRWGVGNTEAFF
TGTGCCAGCAGATGGGGGGTAGGGAACACTGAAGCTTTCTTT
>.|.|TRBJ2-5|TRBV18
CASSPGVLQETQYF
TGTGCCAGCTCACCTGGGGTCCTCCAAGAGACCCAGTACTTC
>TRBD1|.|TRBJ2-2|TRBV10-3
CAISEPRLGQGVTGELFF
TGTGCCATCAGTGAGCCGCGGCTGGGACAGGGGGTAACCGGGGAGCTGTTTTTT
>TRBD2|.|TRBJ2-2|TRBV28
CASRPTSGGAGELFF
TGTGCCAGCAGACCGACTAGCGGGGGGGCCGGGGAGCTGTTTTTT
>.|.|TRBJ2-5|TRBV30
CACGRDQETQYF
TGTGCCTGCGGTAGGGACCAAGAGACCCAGTACTTC
>.|.|TRBJ2-4|TRBV9
CASSPRAGAAKNIQYF
TGTGCCAGCTCCCCCAGGGCGGGGGCAGCCAAAAACATTCAGTACTTC
>TRBD2|.|TRBJ2-3|TRBV5-4
CASSLGGRTDTQYF
TGTGCCAGCAGCTTAGGCGGGAGGACAGATACGCAGTATTTT
>.|.|TRBJ2-6|TRBV27
CASSTLTGANVLTF
TGTGCCAGCAGTACCCTAACTGGGGCCAACGTCCTGACTTTC
>TRBD1|.|TRBJ2-7|TRBV7-8
CASSLERDRGTYEQYF
TGTGCCAGCAGCTTAGAGAGGGACAGGGGGACCTACGAGCAGTACTTC
>TRBD2|.|TRBJ2-1|TRBV18
CASSPTSGSRYNEQFF
TGTGCCAGCTCACCCACTAGCGGGAGTCGCTACAATGAGCAGTTCTTC
>.|few|TRBJ2-2|TRBV5-1
CASSQGHSNANTGELFF
TGCGCCAGCAGCCAGGGACACTCCAACGCGAACACCGGGGAGCTGTTTTTT
>TRBD1|.|TRBJ2-7|TRBV5-8
CASETTGGVQYF
TGTGCCAGCGAAACGACAGGGGGCGTGCAGTACTTC
>.|.|TRBJ2-7|TRBV20-1
CSAGGTYEQYF
TGCAGTGCGGGCGGCACCTACGAGCAGTACTTC
>TRBD2|.|TRBJ2-7|TRBV5-1
CASSLGLAGSYEQYF
TGCGCCAGCAGCTTGGGACTAGCGGGATCCTACGAGCAGTACTTC
>.|.|TRBJ2-1|TRBV5-4
CASSHSTIRSYNEQFF
TGTGCCAGCAGCCACTCAACTATACGTTCCTACAATGAGCAGTTCTTC
>TRBD2|.|TRBJ2-7|TRBV27
CASKLAGGVYEQYF
TGTGCCAGCAAGTTGGCGGGAGGAGTCTACGAGCAGTACTTC
>TRBD1|.|TRBJ2-5|TRBV7-9
CASSLSRGMTGEETQYF
TGTGCCAGCAGCTTAAGTCGGGGGATGACAGGGGAAGAGACCCAGTACTTC
>.|.|TRBJ1-2|TRBV6-5
CASSDRTNYGYTF
TGTGCCAGCAGTGACAGAACTAACTATGGCTACACCTTC
>.|few|TRBJ1-5|TRBV15
CATSRVGRGQPQHF
TGTGCCACCAGCAGAGTAGGTCGGGGTCAGCCCCAGCATTTT
>.|.|TRBJ2-3|TRBV7-2
CASSPYLKGGTTDTQYF
TGTGCCAGCAGCCCCTACCTCAAAGGCGGGACGACAGATACGCAGTATTTT
>.|.|TRBJ2-2|TRBV7-3
CASSEGHMAGELFF
TGTGCCAGCAGCGAGGGACATATGGCCGGGGAGCTGTTTTTT
>.|.|TRBJ1-1|TRBV6-5
CASSFNFLLNTEAFF
TGTGCCAGCAGCTTCAATTTTTTGCTGAACACTGAAGCTTTCTTT
>.|.|TRBJ1-1|TRBV6-5
CASRRGIYTEAFF
TGTGCCAGCAGAAGAGGTATTTACACTGAAGCTTTCTTT
>TRBD2|.|TRBJ2-5|TRBV18
CASSGLAGVPETQYF
TGTGCCAGCTCAGGACTAGCGGGGGTCCCAGAGACCCAGTACTTC
>.|.|TRBJ1-5|TRBV6-6
CASSPRQNSNQPQHF
TGTGCCAGCAGCCCAAGGCAGAATAGCAATCAGCCCCAGCATTTT
>.|.|TRBJ1-1|TRBV28
CASSLARYTEAFF
TGTGCCAGCAGTCTGGCGAGGTACACTGAAGCTTTCTTT
>TRBD1|.|TRBJ2-6|TRBV5-5
CASSPEDRGHYVLTF
TGTGCCAGCAGCCCGGAGGACAGGGGGCACTACGTCCTGACTTTC
>.|.|TRBJ2-3|TRBV9
CASSGEGDGFTDTQYF
TGTGCCAGCAGCGGGGAAGGGGACGGCTTCACAGATACGCAGTATTTT
>.|once|TRBJ1-4|TRBV18
CASSELQGNEKLFF
TGTGCCAGCTCAGAACTACAGGGAAATGAAAAACTGTTTTTT
>.|.|TRBJ2-5|TRBV7-2
CASSLADHQETQYF
TGTGCCAGCAGCTTAGCGGACCACCAAGAGACCCAGTACTTC
>.|.|TRBJ2-1|TRBV9
CASSTRLVNEQFF
TGTGCCAGCAGCACCCGACTAGTTAATGAGCAGTTCTTC
>.|.|TRBJ2-5|TRBV7-9
CASSFKRAYQETQYF
TGTGCCAGCAGCTTCAAACGGGCGTACCAAGAGACCCAGTACTTC
>.|.|TRBJ2-1|TRBV5-4
CASSLGTNAYNEQFF
TGTGCCAGCAGCTTGGGGACTAACGCCTACAATGAGCAGTTCTTC
>TRBD2|once|TRBJ2-7|TRBV5-1
CASSTVAGAGEQYF
TGCGCCAGCAGCACCGTAGCGGGAGCAGGGGAGCAGTACTTC
>TRBD1|.|TRBJ2-6|TRBV9
CASSPGTGGLIVAGANVLTF
TGTGCCAGCAGCCCAGGGACAGGGGGCTTAATAGTGGCTGGGGCCAACGTCCTGACTTTC
>TRBD1|.|TRBJ1-4|TRBV12-5
CASHCEGQGNEKLFF
TGTGCTAGTCATTGCGAGGGACAGGGAAATGAAAAACTGTTTTTT
>TRBD2|.|TRBJ2-1|TRBV5-6
CASSTTSGSYNEQFF
TGTGCCAGCAGCACCACTAGCGGGAGCTACAATGAGCAGTTCTTC
>.|.|TRBJ1-1|TRBV28
CASSASPTEAFF
TGTGCCAGCAGCGCCAGTCCCACTGAAGCTTTCTTT
>TRBD2|few|TRBJ2-1|TRBV27
CASSPRPSGSDEQFF
TGTGCCAGCAGCCCCCGTCCTAGCGGGAGCGATGAGCAGTTCTTC